Listed below are T cell receptor beta chains from one sample, sequenced in a study of blood T cell repertoires in COVID-19. Libraries were prepared by immunoSEQ multiplex PCR; TCRdb keeps only in-frame clonotypes and omits some of them. The sample lists 270,000 or so clones; under 90% were seen once. Sequenced: peripheral blood. Source of these receptors: a woman under 40 with COVID-19, enrolled during active disease. Each CDR3 is given without its conserved first and last residue.

j_call | v_call | cdr3_length | cdr3_aa
TRBJ1-1 | TRBV28 | 13 | ASSSGGRGNTEAF
TRBJ2-5 | TRBV7-2 | 14 | ASSLNLAGLQETQY
TRBJ1-5 | TRBV19 | 15 | ASSPSWGQGRDQPQH
TRBJ2-7 | TRBV4-1 | 11 | ASSQRSGYEQY
TRBJ2-5 | TRBV14 | 12 | ASSQGEGRETQY
TRBJ2-1 | TRBV4-1 | 14 | ASSQVNLVSYNEQF
TRBJ1-1 | TRBV10-3 | 12 | AINSPGASTEAF
TRBJ2-3 | TRBV7-6 | 13 | ASSFGTTGPGTQY
TRBJ1-2 | TRBV18 | 12 | ASSPGRVDYGYT
TRBJ2-1 | TRBV29-1 | 12 | SLIGLAGENEQF
TRBJ1-1 | TRBV19 | 10 | ASRMTVAEAF
TRBJ1-1 | TRBV6-6 | 14 | ASSPRADRGRTEAF
TRBJ1-3 | TRBV19 | 13 | ASGWTGTPGNTIY
TRBJ1-6 | TRBV13 | 14 | ASSRWDSVLNSPLH